This T cell receptor (beta chain) originates from a study of Ad26.COV2.S vaccination and SARS-CoV-2 variants. Study-wide background: Intramuscular Ad26.COV2.S at 5x10^10 or 1x10^11 viral particles. Study-wide findings and caveats: Comparability of non-spike TCR breadth was observed across vaccine and placebo recipients.

A word on this clone: Its antigen remains unknown.

The treatment is: roughly 18 received Ad26.COV2.S at low or high dose, single or two shots; 5 received placebo; per-sample allocation not given. All samples were drawn on day 63, counting from the first vaccine or placebo injection. The length of the CDR3 is 13 residues. Germline lookup yields CDR1 SGHDT and CDR2 YYEEEE. V dropped 5 bases and J dropped 1 base, with 9 bases sitting between them. The table came from immunoSEQ multiplex PCR; TCRdb's copy has only in-frame clones and leaves some out. Of 410,000 or so clones in the sample, roughly 90% are singletons; the top ten hold around 1.7%. V gene TRBV5-6 combines with J gene TRBJ1-1; no clear D gene. The specimen was peripheral blood, collected in a trial of Ad26.COV2.S vaccine versus placebo. The receptor was isolated from a person aged 18-60 years who received the Ad26.COV2.S COVID-19 vaccine or a placebo. The CDR3 loop is CASSPPTNTEAFF. The CDR3 DNA is TGTGCCAGCAGTCCTCCAACGAACACTGAAGCTTTCTTT.